This TCR beta chain was profiled in a study of response to subunit inactivated influenza vaccine. General observations from the study: The authors put forward the suggestion that each seasonal influenza vaccination may bring in only a limited number of new T cells.

The table lists this clonotype with a few counts. The target antigen is unknown. MiXCR, run by TCRdb on the RT-PCR reads, gives a single entry per CDR3 protein. The data contain roughly 550,000 distinct CDR3 sequences, around 25% of them seen just once; the ten biggest clones take up around 2.8%. This sample also appeared in a second study, on T cells expressing NK-cell markers. That report notes: What made the TCR beta cDNA was 5'RACE template switching with UMIs. It was from sorted CD3+CD56+NKG2C+, CD3+CD56+NKG2C- and CD3+CD56-NKG2C+ T cells that TCR beta repertoires came. These clonotypes additionally ranked first within the CD3+CD56-NKG2C+ fraction of four donors. Whether expanded NKG2C-expressing T cell clones recognize HCMV is unknown.

This sequence was found in a man aged 45-65 years who received an inactivated influenza vaccine. Sequencing used CD4+ T cells sorted from PBMCs, obtained 11 to 12 days after vaccination.

The CDR3: CSASAQASGEQFF. CDR3 nucleotide sequence: TGCAGTGCTAGCGCCCAGGCGTCGGGAGAGCAGTTCTTC. The chain uses TRBV20-1 and TRBJ2-1; D may be TRBD2 (5 bases). The ends were cut back, 3 bases at V and 10 bases at J, with 16 bases in the middle. The germline CDR1 and CDR2 sequences are DFQATT and SNEGSKA (reference sequence). The CDR3 totals 13 residues.